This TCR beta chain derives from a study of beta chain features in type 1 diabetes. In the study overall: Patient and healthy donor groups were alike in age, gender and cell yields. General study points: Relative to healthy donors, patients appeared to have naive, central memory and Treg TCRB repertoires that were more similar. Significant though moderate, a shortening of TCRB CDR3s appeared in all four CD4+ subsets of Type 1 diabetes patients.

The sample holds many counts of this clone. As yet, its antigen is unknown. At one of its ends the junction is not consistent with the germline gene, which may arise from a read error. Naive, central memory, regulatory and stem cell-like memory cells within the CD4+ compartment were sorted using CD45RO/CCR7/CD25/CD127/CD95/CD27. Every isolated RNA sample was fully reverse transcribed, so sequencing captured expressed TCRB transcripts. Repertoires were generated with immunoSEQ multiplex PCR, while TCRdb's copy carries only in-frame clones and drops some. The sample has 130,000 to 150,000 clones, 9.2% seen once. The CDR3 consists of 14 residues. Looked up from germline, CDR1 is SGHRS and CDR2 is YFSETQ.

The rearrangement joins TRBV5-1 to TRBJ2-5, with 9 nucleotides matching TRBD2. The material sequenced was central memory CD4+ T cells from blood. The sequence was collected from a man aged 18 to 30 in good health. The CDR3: CASSLGLAGETQYF. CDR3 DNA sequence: TGCGCCAGCAGTTTGGGACTAGCCGGGGAGACCCAGTACTTC.